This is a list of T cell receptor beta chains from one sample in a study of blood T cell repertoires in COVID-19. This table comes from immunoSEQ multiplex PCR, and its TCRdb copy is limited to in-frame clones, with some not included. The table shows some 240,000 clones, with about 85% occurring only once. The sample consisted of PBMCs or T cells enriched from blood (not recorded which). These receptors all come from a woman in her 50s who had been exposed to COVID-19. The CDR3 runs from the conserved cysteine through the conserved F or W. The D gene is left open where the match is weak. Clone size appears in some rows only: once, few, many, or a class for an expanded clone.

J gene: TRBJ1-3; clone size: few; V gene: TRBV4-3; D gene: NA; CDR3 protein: CASSQDGGTIYF; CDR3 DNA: TGCGCCAGCAGCCAAGATGGAGGCACCATATATTTT
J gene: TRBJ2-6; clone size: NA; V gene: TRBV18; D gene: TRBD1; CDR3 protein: CASSSRQGLLGANVLTF; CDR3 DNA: TGTGCCAGCTCATCCCGACAGGGGCTCCTTGGGGCCAACGTCCTGACTTTC
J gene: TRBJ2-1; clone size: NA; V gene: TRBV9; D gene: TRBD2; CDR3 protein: CASSNSGGAPGEQFF; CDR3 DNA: TGTGCCAGCAGCAACTCCGGGGGGGCCCCGGGGGAGCAGTTCTTC
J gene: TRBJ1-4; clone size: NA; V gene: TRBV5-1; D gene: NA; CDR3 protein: CASSLQGAGEKLFF; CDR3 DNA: TGCGCCAGCAGCTTGCAGGGTGCGGGGGAAAAACTGTTTTTT
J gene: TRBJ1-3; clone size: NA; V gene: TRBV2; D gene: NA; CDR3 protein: CASSAEQTLSGNTIYF; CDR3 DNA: TGTGCCAGCAGTGCGGAGCAGACCCTTTCTGGAAACACCATATATTTT
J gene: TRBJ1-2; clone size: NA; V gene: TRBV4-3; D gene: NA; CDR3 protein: CASSQEYRQKANYGYTF; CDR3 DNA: TGCGCCAGCAGCCAAGAATATCGACAGAAAGCTAACTATGGCTACACCTTC
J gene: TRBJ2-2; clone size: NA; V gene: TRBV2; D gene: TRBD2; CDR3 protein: CASTLTSGGDTGELFF; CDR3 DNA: TGTGCCAGCACCCTCACTAGCGGGGGCGACACCGGGGAGCTGTTTTTT
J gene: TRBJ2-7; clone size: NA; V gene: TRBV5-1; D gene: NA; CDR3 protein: CASSLVSGYEQYF; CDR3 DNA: TGCGCCAGCAGCTTGGTTAGCGGCTACGAGCAGTACTTC
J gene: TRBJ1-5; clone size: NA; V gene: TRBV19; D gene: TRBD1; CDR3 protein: CASRGQDYQPQHF; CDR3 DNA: TGTGCCAGTCGAGGACAGGACTATCAGCCCCAGCATTTT
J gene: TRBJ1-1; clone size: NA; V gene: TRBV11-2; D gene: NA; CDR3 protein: CASSSGMGSEAFF; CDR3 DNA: TGTGCCAGCAGCTCGGGGATGGGGTCTGAAGCTTTCTTT
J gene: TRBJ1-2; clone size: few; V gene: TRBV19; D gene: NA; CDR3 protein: CATQMGQNYGYTF; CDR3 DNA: TGTGCTACCCAAATGGGGCAAAACTATGGCTACACCTTC
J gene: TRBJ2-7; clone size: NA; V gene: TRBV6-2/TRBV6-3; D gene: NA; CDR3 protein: CASSLTVYEQYF; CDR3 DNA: TGTGCCAGCAGCCTGACAGTCTACGAGCAGTACTTC
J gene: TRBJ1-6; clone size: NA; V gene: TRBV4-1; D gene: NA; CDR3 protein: CASSQDQPGSSYNSPLHF; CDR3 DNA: TGCGCCAGCAGCCAAGATCAACCCGGGAGCTCCTATAATTCACCCCTCCACTTT
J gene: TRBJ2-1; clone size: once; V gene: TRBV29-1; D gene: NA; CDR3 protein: CSVDMGGGTEQFF; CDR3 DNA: TGCAGCGTTGATATGGGGGGGGGCACTGAGCAGTTCTTC
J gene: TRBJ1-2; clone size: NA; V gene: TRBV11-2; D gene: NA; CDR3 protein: CASSLASGQPYGYTF; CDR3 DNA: TGTGCCAGCAGCTTAGCAAGCGGACAGCCCTATGGCTACACCTTC
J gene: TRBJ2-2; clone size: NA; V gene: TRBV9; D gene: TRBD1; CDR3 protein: CASSASDRVTGELFF; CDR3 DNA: TGTGCCAGCAGCGCCAGCGACAGGGTTACCGGGGAGCTGTTTTTT
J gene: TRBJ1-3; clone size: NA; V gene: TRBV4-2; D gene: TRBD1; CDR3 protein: CASSQGDSSGNTIYF; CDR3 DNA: TGTGCCAGCAGCCAAGGGGACAGCTCTGGAAACACCATATATTTT
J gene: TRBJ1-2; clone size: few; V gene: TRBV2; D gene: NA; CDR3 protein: CASGTVSYGYTF; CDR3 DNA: TGTGCCAGCGGAACAGTAAGCTATGGCTACACCTTC
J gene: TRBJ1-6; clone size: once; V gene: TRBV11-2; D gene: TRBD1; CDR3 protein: CASSLVPTGAGRSPLHF; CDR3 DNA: TGTGCCAGCAGCTTAGTCCCGACAGGGGCGGGCCGTTCACCCCTCCACTTT
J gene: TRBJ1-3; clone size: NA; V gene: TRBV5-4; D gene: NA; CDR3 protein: CASSSLTERNTIYF; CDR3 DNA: TGTGCCAGCAGCTCTCTGACAGAAAGAAACACCATATATTTT
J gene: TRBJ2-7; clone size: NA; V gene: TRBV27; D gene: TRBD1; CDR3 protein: CASRLTGRYEQYF; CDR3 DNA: TGTGCCAGCCGATTGACAGGGAGATACGAGCAGTACTTC
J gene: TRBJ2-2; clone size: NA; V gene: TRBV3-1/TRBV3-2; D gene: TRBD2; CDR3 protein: CASSQVSGFTGELFF; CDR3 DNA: TGTGCCAGCAGCCAAGTTAGCGGGTTTACCGGGGAGCTGTTTTTT
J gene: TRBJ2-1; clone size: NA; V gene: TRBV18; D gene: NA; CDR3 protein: CASSPQNVLFGGQFF; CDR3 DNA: TGTGCCAGCTCACCACAAAACGTCCTTTTCGGTGGGCAGTTCTTC
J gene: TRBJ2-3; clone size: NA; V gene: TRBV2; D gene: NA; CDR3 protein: CATRLASTDTQYF; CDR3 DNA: TGTGCCACTAGACTCGCTAGTACAGATACGCAGTATTTT
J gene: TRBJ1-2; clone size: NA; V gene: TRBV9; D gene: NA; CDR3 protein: CASRVSGSNGYTF; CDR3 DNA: TGTGCCAGCAGGGTCTCAGGGTCGAATGGCTACACCTTC
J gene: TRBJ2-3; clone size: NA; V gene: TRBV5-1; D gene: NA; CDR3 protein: CASSLGVDSSTQYF; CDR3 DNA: TGCGCCAGCAGCTTGGGGGTAGACTCATCGACGCAGTATTTT
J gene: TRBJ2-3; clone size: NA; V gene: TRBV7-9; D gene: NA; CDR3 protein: CASTLTTDTQYF; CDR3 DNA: TGTGCCAGCACCCTAACCACAGATACGCAGTATTTT
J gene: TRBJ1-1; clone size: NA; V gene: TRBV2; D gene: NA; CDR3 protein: CASSVGHVRAEAFF; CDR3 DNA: TGTGCCAGCAGTGTGGGACATGTTAGGGCTGAAGCTTTCTTT
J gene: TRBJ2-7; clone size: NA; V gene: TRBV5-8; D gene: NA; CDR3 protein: CASSWGVWDGEDEQYF; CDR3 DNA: TGTGCCAGCAGTTGGGGGGTCTGGGACGGGGAGGACGAGCAGTACTTC
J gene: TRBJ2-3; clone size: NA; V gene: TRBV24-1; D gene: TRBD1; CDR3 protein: CATGNLQGGTDTQYF; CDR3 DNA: TGTGCCACCGGAAATCTACAGGGGGGAACAGATACGCAGTATTTT
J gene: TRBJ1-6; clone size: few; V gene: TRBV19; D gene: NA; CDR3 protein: CASSLKGNSPLHF; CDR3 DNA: TGTGCCAGTAGTCTAAAGGGGAATTCACCCCTCCACTTT
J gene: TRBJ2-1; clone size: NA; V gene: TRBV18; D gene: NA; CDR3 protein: CASSPIDEQFF; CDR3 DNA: TGTGCCAGCTCCCCTATAGATGAGCAGTTCTTC
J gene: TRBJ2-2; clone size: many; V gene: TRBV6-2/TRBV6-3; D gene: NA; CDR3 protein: CASSRRGTGELFF; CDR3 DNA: TGTGCCAGCAGCCGCAGGGGCACCGGGGAGCTGTTTTTT
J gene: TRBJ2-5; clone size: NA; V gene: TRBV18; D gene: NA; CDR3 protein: CASSPGHQETQYF; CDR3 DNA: TGTGCCAGCTCACCAGGGCACCAAGAGACCCAGTACTTC
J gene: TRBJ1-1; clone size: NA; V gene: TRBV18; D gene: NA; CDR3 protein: CASSPLGRQSNTEAFF; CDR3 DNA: TGTGCCAGCTCACCCCTCGGGAGACAATCGAACACTGAAGCTTTCTTT
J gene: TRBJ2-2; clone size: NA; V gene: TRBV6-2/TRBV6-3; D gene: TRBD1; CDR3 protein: CASSYKGATGELFF; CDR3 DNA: TGTGCCAGCAGTTACAAGGGGGCCACCGGGGAGCTGTTTTTT
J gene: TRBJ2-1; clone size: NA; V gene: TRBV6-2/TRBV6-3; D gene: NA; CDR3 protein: CASSGTPGNEQFF; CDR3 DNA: TGTGCCAGCAGCGGGACTCCCGGCAATGAGCAGTTCTTC
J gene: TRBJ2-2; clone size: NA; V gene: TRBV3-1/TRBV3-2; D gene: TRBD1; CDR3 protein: CASDRTGATGELFF; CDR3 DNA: TGTGCCAGCGACCGGACAGGGGCCACCGGGGAGCTGTTTTTT
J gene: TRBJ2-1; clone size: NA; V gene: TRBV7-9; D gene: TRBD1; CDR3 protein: CASSSGGNEQFF; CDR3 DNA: TGTGCCAGCAGCTCAGGGGGCAATGAGCAGTTCTTC
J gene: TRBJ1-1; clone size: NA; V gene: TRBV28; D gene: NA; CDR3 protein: CASSFLDRLNTEAFF; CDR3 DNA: TGTGCCAGCAGTTTTCTCGACAGGCTGAACACTGAAGCTTTCTTT
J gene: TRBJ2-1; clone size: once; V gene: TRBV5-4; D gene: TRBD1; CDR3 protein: CASSFGGQGNEQFF; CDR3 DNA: TGTGCCAGCAGCTTTGGCGGACAGGGCAATGAGCAGTTCTTC
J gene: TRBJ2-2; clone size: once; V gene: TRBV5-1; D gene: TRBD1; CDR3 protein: CASSLGDREIGELFF; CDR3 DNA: TGCGCCAGCAGCTTGGGAGACAGGGAGATCGGGGAGCTGTTTTTT
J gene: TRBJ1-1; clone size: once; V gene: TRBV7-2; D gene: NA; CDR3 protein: CASSSVRQVMNTEAFF; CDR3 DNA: TGTGCCAGCAGCTCGGTACGACAGGTGATGAACACTGAAGCTTTCTTT